This T cell receptor (beta chain) derives from a study of blood T cell repertoires in COVID-19 (TCRdb year 2020). Context from the whole study: Samples covering the acute and convalescent phases of COVID-19 were provided by collaborators in the United States, Italy and Spain. The prospective study material was composed of cDNA or gDNA derived from T cells, B-cell-depleted T cells, or PBMCs. Subjects who had been exposed to COVID-19, were actively infected with it, or had recovered from it provided the deeply sampled blood TCRbeta repertoires that made up the dataset. The repertoires were released in a freely available public database intended as a resource for research on the immune response to SARS-CoV-2. The samples were drawn from two sources: the first 160 participants of the ongoing ImmuneRACE study, and some 1,300 subjects contributed by 6 global collaborators. A de-identified subject ID, COVID-19 status, age in years and sex were almost always included in the sample metadata. Where available, HLA class I and class II types were taken from metadata supplied by the sample provider and were not determined by assay-based typing.

The immunoSEQ Assay, a bias-controlled multiplex PCR, was used to amplify TCRbeta CDR3 regions from genomic DNA. As for the original processing: The number of nucleated cells in each sample was estimated from the amplification of reference gene primers within the assay. To quantify the absolute abundance of each unique TCRbeta CDR3 rearrangement, sequence reads were collapsed and filtered. For each sample, productive Simpson clonality was calculated as the square root of Simpson's diversity index across productive rearrangements. Not all clones reach the TCRdb copy of this immuneACCESS table, which keeps in-frame sequences only. Checked studies attribute under half of the gap to unresolved V genes and leave the rest unexplained. The D gene and trimming were derived from the DNA, and the V and J assignments and clone size from that table. For this sample the table gives approximately 450,000 clones, of which nearly 90% were detected only once. Together, the top ten hold about 2.1% of the sample.

Notes on this clone: The antigen this receptor binds is unknown. No much larger clone is present one base from it, and per-base qualities are unavailable.

Enrolling through a virtual design, the prospective study's participants ranged in age from roughly 18 to 89 years and lived across approximately 25 United States geographic areas. Cohort assignment in the prospective study relied on participant-reported clinical history from a screening survey and a study questionnaire. In the prospective study, mobile phlebotomists collected whole blood, serum and a nasopharyngeal or oropharyngeal swab from each participant. Prospective study participants could optionally give additional blood draws and questionnaires over a 2-month period. Blood samples from the prospective study were shipped frozen or at room temperature prior to DNA extraction. For CDR1 and CDR2, the germline V gene (reference sequence) lists LNHDA and SQIVND. Including cysteine and phenylalanine, the CDR3 has 16 amino acids. Only CDR3 DNA is held: 48 bases, read in frame from base 1. The V end loses 4 bases and the J end loses 5 bases, and a stretch of 19 bases separates them.

The research as a whole found: The amount of clinical and demographic metadata varied by source and participant and was provided uncurated.

The chain couples TRBV19 to TRBJ2-3, and possibly TRBD2, on 7 matching bases. Sequenced sample: PBMCs or T cells enriched from blood (not recorded which). The sequence was collected from a woman aged 18-35 years with acute COVID-19. The base sequence is TGTGCCAGTAGTACGGACCTCAGGGGCGGGGGAGATACGCAGTATTTT. Its protein reads: CASSTDLRGGGDTQYF.